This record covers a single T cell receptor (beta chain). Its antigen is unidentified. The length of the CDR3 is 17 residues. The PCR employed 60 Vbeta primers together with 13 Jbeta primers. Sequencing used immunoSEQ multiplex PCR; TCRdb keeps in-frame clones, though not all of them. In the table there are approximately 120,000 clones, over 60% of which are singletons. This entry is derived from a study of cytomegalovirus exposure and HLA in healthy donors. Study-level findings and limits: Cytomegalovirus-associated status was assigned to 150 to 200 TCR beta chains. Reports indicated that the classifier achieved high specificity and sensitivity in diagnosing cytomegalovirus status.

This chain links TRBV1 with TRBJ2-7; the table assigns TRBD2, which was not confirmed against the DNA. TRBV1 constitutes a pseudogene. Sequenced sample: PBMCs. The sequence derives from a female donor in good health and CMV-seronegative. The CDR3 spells CTSSHQTPTSGSYEQYF. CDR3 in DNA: TGCACCAGCAGCCACCAAACTCCGACTAGCGGGAGCTACGAGCAGTACTTC.